The 9 T cell receptor beta chains listed next were all sequenced from one sample in a study of tumor and adjacent non-tumor tissue in lung cancer. No cell sorting was done before RNA was extracted from the tissue. Three rounds of nested PCR, following a modified ARM-PCR protocol, produced the TCRbeta library. TCRdb reprocessed the multiplex PCR reads via MiXCR and lists one record per CDR3 protein. Among under 150,000 distinct CDR3 sequences listed, 55% to 75% were seen once. Sequencing was carried out using lung tumor tissue. The receptors were sampled from a young man with non-small cell lung cancer.

The chain couples TRBV11-2 to TRBJ2-7, with 10 bases lining up with TRBD2. Germline assignment: CDR1 SGHAT and CDR2 FQNNGV. The CDR3 has 16 amino acids. The trim removed 7 bases at V and 9 bases at J, leaving 18 bases unmatched. CDR3 sequence reads: CASNIGSAGGTVMQYF. Here the CDR3 DNA reads TGTGCCAGCAACATAGGGTCAGCGGGAGGGACCGTGATGCAGTACTTC.

The sample holds many counts of this clonotype. The V gene is TRBV10-3, the J gene TRBJ1-3; a possible D gene is TRBD1 (6 bases). V lost 3 bases and J 3 bases, leaving 18 bases between the germline ends. The CDR3 is 17 residues long. CDR1 and CDR2 from the germline V gene are ENHRY and SYGVKD. The CDR3 nucleotides read TGTGCCATCAGTGACATTATTGGGGGCGCGAGTGGAAACACCATATATTTT. Translated, it gives CAISDIIGGASGNTIYF.

This clonotype was recorded many times. The chain carries TRBV12-3 or TRBV12-4 and TRBJ2-3; 9 positions match TRBD2. The CDR3 is 15 residues long. Trimming cost V 6 bases and J 3 bases; bases outside gene matches: 7. The CDR3 protein is CASSLPSGGTDTQYF. As DNA, the CDR3 is TGTGCCAGCAGCTTGCCCAGCGGGGGGACAGATACGCAGTATTTT.

The sample holds a few counts of this clonotype. The conserved phenylalanine or tryptophan is not found at the CDR3 terminus, so this likely reflects a read error. Because the CDR3's place on the DNA is in doubt, the DNA is left out and the CDR3 is given as listed by TCRdb. The V and J genes are TRBV5-1 and TRBJ2-2; the D call in the table, TRBD2, was not verified against the DNA. Germline-derived CDR1 and CDR2 are SGHRS and YFSETQ. With termini counted, the CDR3 has 14 amino acids. CDR3 in amino acids: CASTEGGSAGELFL.

In the case of this clonotype: No conserved phenylalanine or tryptophan ends this CDR3, so it is likely a read error. This sequence joins TRBV11-1 and TRBJ2-1; no clear D. Trimming left V 3 bases short and J 10 bases short, with 13 bases between. The length of the CDR3 is 13 residues. Per the germline V gene, CDR1 is SGHAT and CDR2 is FQDESV (reference sequence). The CDR3 sequence is CASSFSSSDEQFL. The CDR3, as DNA: TGTGCCAGCAGCTTCTCTTCGTCGGACGAGCAGTTCCTC.

Remarks on this clonotype: Its ends do not fully match the called genes, so a read error is possible. This chain uses TRBV11-2 with TRBJ2-6; TRBD1 is a possible D gene (7 bases). The CDR3 is 17 amino acids. The V gene's germline CDR1 is SGHAT and CDR2 FQNNGV. CDR3 sequence: CASIPQPRGAGANVLTF. DNA of the CDR3: TGTGCCAGCATCCCTCAGCCCAGGGGGGCTGGGGCCAATGTCCTGACTTTC.

Regarding this clonotype: Germline and junction disagree at one end, which may indicate a read error. The V gene is TRBV6-2 or TRBV6-3, the J gene TRBJ1-5; no clear D. There are 14 residues in the CDR3. Germline CDR1 is MNHEY and CDR2 is SVGEGT. The CDR3 bases are TGTGTCACCCACTCTTCCCTCCCTCTCCAGCCCCATCATTTT. This translates into CVTHSSLPLQPHHF.

Of note for this clonotype: It may be a read error: a sequence one base away is much more abundant. The chain recombines TRBV12-3 or TRBV12-4 with TRBJ2-1; no firm D call. This CDR3 has 13 amino acids. The CDR3 loop is CASNLKNWNEQFF. DNA for the CDR3: TGTGCCAGCAATTTAAAAAACTGGAATGAGCAGTTCTTC.

This clonotype turned up a few times. Just one base apart from a much larger clone, this may be a read error. The rearrangement joins TRBV20-1 to TRBJ1-5; D remains ambiguous. The germline V and J ends were trimmed by 5 bases and 0 bases, with 5 bases remaining between them. CDR1 DFQATT and CDR2 SNEGSKA come from the germline V gene (reference sequence). This CDR3 spans 12 amino acids. DNA of the CDR3: TGCAGTGCTGTCTATAGCAATCAGCCCCAGCATTTT. It translates to CSAVYSNQPQHF.